The table lists the clone carrying this T cell receptor beta chain with many counts. Its specificity is not known. Trimming removed 5 bases from V and 2 bases from J, with 11 bases in between. The CDR3 spans 14 residues. Germline assignment: CDR1 LNHDA and CDR2 SQIVND (reference sequence). The use of genomic DNA as template underpinned the TCR beta VDJ and CDR3 profiling. Each CDR3 protein gets one entry after TCRdb re-called the reads with MiXCR. The profile shows roughly 300,000 distinct CDR3 sequences, 56% of them singletons. The record originates from a study of CD8+CD57+ T cells in acquired aplastic anemia. In the study overall: DNA from sorted CD4+ and CD8+ cells averaged around 3.5 ug.

Findings of the study overall: Significance was not reached for CD8+ Simpson's diversity between patients and controls. Patients shared around 30 CD8+ CDR3 sequences with controls.

The clonotype was recovered from a human donor with severe aplastic anemia or a healthy control (not recorded which). The rearrangement joins TRBV19 to TRBJ2-3, with D possibly being TRBD2 (5 bases). Sequenced input: sorted CD4+, CD8+, or CD8+CD57+ T cells (not recorded which) from PBMCs. The CDR3 loop reads CASSSYRDTDTQYF. CDR3 DNA: TGTGCCAGTAGTTCGTACCGGGACACAGATACGCAGTATTTT.